The T cell receptor beta chain under discussion was sequenced for a study of blood T cell repertoires in COVID-19. As for the study in general: Material from acute and convalescent COVID-19 was sourced from the United States, Italy and Spain. PBMCs, B-cell-depleted T cells, or T cells provided the cDNA or gDNA that made up the material.

Original analysis: By means of reference gene primer amplification, nucleated cell counts were estimated. Profiling relied on immunoSEQ multiplex PCR, and the TCRdb table lists in-frame clones only, not all of them. V, J and clone size derive from that table, while D and trimming were established from the DNA sequence. The sample has roughly 110,000 clones, more than 80% seen once. Germline CDR1 reads PRHDT; CDR2 reads FYEKMQ (reference sequence). The CDR3 consists of 17 residues. The V gene lost 4 bases and the J gene lost 1 base, with 17 bases spanning the gap. Patients at the Seattle site were enrolled during active infection and followed longitudinally.

This sequence joins TRBV13 and TRBJ1-3, with D perhaps TRBD1 (6 bases). The sequenced material came from peripheral blood. This sequence was found in a woman aged 55-75 years with COVID-19, enrolled during active disease. The CDR3 is CASSSRSIQGSGNTIYF. CDR3 bases: TGTGCCAGCAGCTCTCGCTCGATACAGGGTTCTGGAAACACCATATATTTT.